A single sample is the source of the 20 T cell receptor beta chains below, sequenced in a study of T cells after yellow fever vaccination (dated by TCRdb to the late 2010s). The receptor library was made with 5' RACE. Reads for this sample came from an Illumina HiSeq 2500. TCRdb passed the public sequencing reads through fastp at Q25 and MiXCR, retaining productive beta sequences. Here each entry gathers all rows of one CDR3 protein and keeps the most common genes and DNA. This sample is represented by 500,000 to 650,000 distinct CDR3 sequences; roughly 12% of them were singletons. Of the sample, 14% to 15% is held by the ten largest clones. Interpreted using the paper, the treatment or condition label stands for: live attenuated yellow fever vaccine strain. Sequences were derived from PBMCs, sampled on the day of the yellow fever booster vaccination. All receptors come from a man in his thirties or forties who received the YFV17D yellow fever vaccine.

This clonotype was detected a few times. The chain joins TRBV25-1 to TRBJ2-1; tentatively, D is TRBD2 (6 bases). CDR1 is MGHDK and CDR2 is SYGVNS in the germline V gene. Trimming took 6 bases from V and 4 from J, leaving 16 bases between them. This CDR3 contains 15 residues. CDR3 DNA sequence: TGTGCCAGCAGAGCGCCGGGACTCGGGTACAATGAGCAGTTCTTC. Translation: CASRAPGLGYNEQFF.

This clonotype has a count of ten or more. This chain links TRBV29-1 with TRBJ1-2; D is unclear. This CDR3 has 12 amino acids. Looked up from germline, CDR1 is SQVTM and CDR2 is ANQGSEA. V lost 5 bases and J lost 4, with 11 bases in between. For the CDR3, the DNA is TGCAGCGTTACCGGGTCAGCCTATGGCTACACCTTC. It translates to CSVTGSAYGYTF.

The J gene is TRBJ2-3, the V gene TRBV2; 11 nucleotides agree with TRBD1. Germline assignment: CDR1 SNHLY and CDR2 FYNNEI. This CDR3 is built from 14 residues. V was clipped by 7 bases and J by 3 bases; unmatched bases: 3. The CDR3 here is CASMGQGVTDTQYF. CDR3 sequence (DNA): TGTGCCAGCATGGGACAGGGGGTGACAGATACGCAGTATTTT.

The chain links TRBV10-3 to TRBJ2-1; 13 bases align to TRBD2. CDR1 ENHRY and CDR2 SYGVKD come from the germline V gene. The trim removed 7 bases at V and 5 bases at J, leaving 2 bases unmatched. CDR3 length: 14 amino acids. CDR3 sequence (DNA): TGTGCCATCAACGGACTAGCGGGAGACAATGAGCAGTTCTTC. As protein: CAINGLAGDNEQFF.

The table lists this clonotype with a few counts. The genes are TRBV27 and TRBJ1-2, with D uncertain. Germline lookup yields CDR1 MNHEY and CDR2 SMNVEV (reference sequence). V was shortened by 3 bases and J by 4 bases, with 21 bases between the two germline ends. The CDR3 is 17 amino acids. For the CDR3, the DNA is TGTGCCAGCAGTTTCGGCGGGCAGGCGATCGGCGCCTATGGCTACACCTTC. As protein: CASSFGGQAIGAYGYTF.

This clonotype was detected a few times. The V gene is TRBV18, the J gene TRBJ2-7; 13 nucleotides agree with TRBD2. This CDR3 contains 17 residues. Germline V gene data show CDR1 as KGHSH and CDR2 as LQKENI. The J segment lost 2 bases and the V segment lost 3 bases, leaving 7 bases of the junction unmatched. In nucleotides, the CDR3 is TGTGCCAGCTCACCGGGGAAAACTAGCGGGAGGGCCTACGAGCAGTACTTC. This codes for CASSPGKTSGRAYEQYF. Together with reference TRBV18 and TRBJ2-7, the CDR3 gives the full variable domain: NAGVMQNPRHLVRRRGQEARLRCSPMKGHSHVYWYRQLPEEGLKFMVYLQKENIIDESGMPKERFSAEFPKEGPSILRIQQVVRGDSAAYFCASSPGKTSGRAYEQYFGPGTRLTVT.

V usage is TRBV6-1 and J usage is TRBJ2-7, with D unresolved. V dropped 6 bases and J dropped 1 base, with 13 bases sitting between them. Germline V CDR1 and CDR2: MNHNS, SASEGT. The CDR3 sequence is 14 residues long. CDR3 sequence (DNA): TGTGCCAGCAGCCCAGGTGGGGTATCCTACGAGCAGTACTTC. It encodes CASSPGGVSYEQYF.

The sample holds many counts of this clonotype. This chain joins TRBV11-2 and TRBJ2-1; D possibly corresponds to TRBD1 (5 bases). Germline V gene lookup returns CDR1 SGHAT and CDR2 FQNNGV. This CDR3 has 16 residues. V was pared by 0 bases and J by 3 bases, with 12 bases between. Here the CDR3 reads CASSLEGRVYYNEQFF. Here the CDR3 DNA reads TGTGCCAGCAGCTTAGAGGGCAGGGTATACTACAATGAGCAGTTCTTC.

The genes are TRBV7-2 and TRBJ1-4, with 9 bases that match TRBD1. V shed 0 bases, J shed 8 bases, and the junction held 4 bases outside the gene matches. Germline loops: CDR1 SGHTA, CDR2 FQGNSA. The CDR3 is made up of 15 amino acids. The CDR3 DNA reads TGTGCCAGCAGCTTAGCGGGGACAGGGAAGGAAAAACTGTTTTTT. Its protein is CASSLAGTGKEKLFF.

This clonotype was picked up a small number of times. The rearrangement joins TRBV5-6 to TRBJ2-5, with D possibly TRBD1 on 6 matching bases. Trimming took 4 bases from V and 2 from J, leaving 18 bases between them. CDR1 and CDR2 (germline): SGHDT, YYEEEE. The CDR3 loop spans 16 amino acids. The CDR3 DNA is TGTGCCAGCAGCCTAGTCCCGACAGGAATACAAGAGACCCAGTACTTC. Translating gives CASSLVPTGIQETQYF.

The gene calls are TRBV23-1 and TRBJ2-7; the D is unclear. TRBV23-1 is an open reading frame whose function is uncertain. Trimming took off 0 bases at V and 1 base at J, with 16 bases between the two ends. The CDR3 totals 17 residues. CDR3 protein: CASSQSEPANSSYEQYF. The CDR3 bases are TGCGCCAGCAGTCAATCAGAGCCCGCGAACAGTTCCTACGAGCAGTACTTC.

This clonotype was seen a few times. The rearrangement links TRBV5-6 to TRBJ2-7; the D is unclear. The CDR3 has 12 amino acids. Trimming stripped 5 bases from V and 6 bases from J, with 12 bases between. Per germline, CDR1 SGHDT and CDR2 YYEEEE. This chain's CDR3 is CASSFSLAEQYF. The CDR3 DNA is TGTGCCAGCAGTTTCTCCTTGGCCGAGCAGTACTTC.

This clonotype was observed a handful of times. CDR3 protein: CSASHGTRSVYEQYF. The CDR3 bases are TGCAGTGCTAGCCACGGGACTAGATCTGTTTACGAGCAGTACTTC. V gene TRBV20-1 combines with J gene TRBJ2-7; 8 nucleotides line up with TRBD2. The J segment lost 4 bases and the V segment lost 3 bases, leaving 11 bases of the junction unmatched. The CDR3 spans 15 residues. Germline assignment: CDR1 DFQATT and CDR2 SNEGSKA (reference sequence).

This clonotype turned up a few times. The chain joins TRBV12-3 or TRBV12-4 to TRBJ2-7; possibly TRBD2 for D (5 bases). Trimming took 1 base from V and 0 from J, leaving 13 bases between them. The CDR3 has 16 amino acids. CDR3 region: CASSLGGVGNSYEQYF. The CDR3 DNA is TGTGCCAGCAGTTTAGGGGGAGTCGGTAACTCCTACGAGCAGTACTTC.

The chain carries TRBV5-6 and TRBJ2-1; D is ambiguous. V lost 8 bases to trimming and J lost 10 bases, with 13 bases between them. The CDR3 has 11 residues. Germline values: CDR1 SGHDT, CDR2 YYEEEE. CDR3 in amino acids: CASNRWEEQFF. The CDR3 nucleotides are TGTGCCAGTAACCGGTGGGAAGAGCAGTTCTTC.

This clonotype has more than one count but fewer than ten. The chain uses TRBV19 and TRBJ2-2; weak D call: TRBD2 (6 bases). The CDR3 is 12 amino acids. V lost 3 bases and J 7 bases, leaving 6 bases between the germline ends. Looked up from germline, CDR1 is LNHDA and CDR2 is SQIVND (reference sequence). In DNA form, the CDR3 reads TGTGCCAGTAGTATCGGGAGCGGGGAGCTGTTTTTT. This encodes CASSIGSGELFF.

This clonotype was seen a few times. This chain joins TRBV10-3 and TRBJ1-5; weak D call: TRBD1 (5 bases). Germline CDR1 reads ENHRY; CDR2 reads SYGVKD. V was cut by 6 bases and J by 3 bases, with 12 bases left in between. The CDR3 has 14 residues. The CDR3 DNA is TGTGCCATCAGCCCAGGGATGGACAATCAGCCCCAGCATTTT. Its translation is CAISPGMDNQPQHF.

CDR3 in amino acids: CSARDHTGELFF. The CDR3 DNA reads TGCAGTGCTAGGGACCACACCGGGGAGCTGTTTTTT. The rearrangement joins TRBV20-1 to TRBJ2-2; D gene ambiguous. The germline V and J ends were trimmed by 3 bases and 3 bases, with 5 bases remaining between them. The germline CDR1 and CDR2 sequences are DFQATT and SNEGSKA (reference sequence). The length of the CDR3 is 12 residues.

Points on this clonotype: With a much larger clone just one base away, this may be a read error. V usage is TRBV7-8 and J usage is TRBJ2-7; D unresolved. CDR3 size: 13 residues. Germline values: CDR1 SGHVS, CDR2 FQNEAQ. The CDR3 loop is CASSFEEYYAQYF. The CDR3 nucleotides read TGTGCCAGCAGCTTTGAGGAATACTACGCGCAGTACTTC. The full variable domain, completed using reference TRBV7-8 and TRBJ2-7, is GAGVSQSPRYKVAKRGQDVALRCDPISGHVSLFWYQQALGQGPEFLTYFQNEAQLDKSGLPSDRFFAERPEGSVSTLKIQRTQQEDSAVYLCASSFEEYYAQYFGPGTRLTVT.

Only a few counts were recorded for this clonotype. V and J are TRBV19 and TRBJ2-7; weak D call: TRBD2 (6 bases). The germline V and J ends were trimmed by 6 bases and 0 bases, with 9 bases remaining between them. Germline CDR1 reads LNHDA; CDR2 reads SQIVND (reference sequence). The CDR3 has 13 residues. The CDR3 region has the DNA TGTGCCAGTAGAACTAGCACCTCCTACGAGCAGTACTTC. Translating it yields CASRTSTSYEQYF.